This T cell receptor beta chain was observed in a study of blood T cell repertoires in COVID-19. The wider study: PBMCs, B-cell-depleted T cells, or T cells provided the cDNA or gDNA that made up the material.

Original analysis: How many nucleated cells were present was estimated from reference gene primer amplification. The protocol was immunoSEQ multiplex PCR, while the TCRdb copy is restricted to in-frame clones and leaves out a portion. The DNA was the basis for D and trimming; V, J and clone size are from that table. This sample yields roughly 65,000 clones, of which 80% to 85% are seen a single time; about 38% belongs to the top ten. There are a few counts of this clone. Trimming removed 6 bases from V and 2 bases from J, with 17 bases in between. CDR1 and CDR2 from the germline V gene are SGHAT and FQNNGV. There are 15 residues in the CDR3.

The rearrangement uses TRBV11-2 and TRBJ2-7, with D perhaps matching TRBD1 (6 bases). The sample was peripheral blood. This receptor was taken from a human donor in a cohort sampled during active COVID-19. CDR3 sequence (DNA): TGTGCCAGCAGTAGACAGACAGGAATCACCTACGAGCAGTACTTC. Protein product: CASSRQTGITYEQYF.